Presented here are 7 T cell receptor beta chains from one specimen sequenced in a study of beta chain features in type 1 diabetes. Investigators reverse transcribed all isolated RNA, so they sequenced expressed TCRB transcripts. Repertoires were generated with immunoSEQ multiplex PCR, while TCRdb's copy carries only in-frame clones and drops some. The table lists about 350,000 clones, about 18% of them singletons. Input material: naive CD4+ T cells from blood. The receptors were gathered from a woman younger than 30 in good health.

This clone came up a few times. The chain combines TRBV2 with TRBJ1-5, with TRBD1 as a possible D gene (5 bases). The length of the CDR3 is 19 residues. Trimming shortened V by 4 bases and J by 0 bases, and 22 bases separated the two germline ends. Germline V gene data show CDR1 as SNHLY and CDR2 as FYNNEI. CDR3 nucleotide sequence: TGTGCCAGCAGTGGGGGCTTGGGGGGGAACGGTTATAGCAATCAGCCCCAGCATTTT. It is translated as CASSGGLGGNGYSNQPQHF. Full variable domain (remainder filled in from reference TRBV2 and TRBJ1-5): EPEVTQTPSHQVTQMGQEVILRCVPISNHLYFYWYRQILGQKVEFLVSFYNNEISEKSEIFDDQFSVERPDGSNFTLKIRSTKLEDSAMYFCASSGGLGGNGYSNQPQHFGDGTRLSIL.

The rearrangement links TRBV7-9 to TRBJ1-5, with 7 bases matching TRBD1. V dropped 5 bases and J dropped 11; count of bases not matched to a gene: 9. This CDR3 contains 13 residues. Germline CDR1 and CDR2: SEHNR and FQNEAQ (reference sequence). The CDR3, as DNA: TGTGCCAGCAGCCCGGGACAGAGTATGGCCCAGCATTTT. This gives the protein CASSPGQSMAQHF. Looking up the rest from reference TRBV7-9 and TRBJ1-5 gives the full variable domain: DTGVSQNPRHKITKRGQNVTFRCDPISEHNRLYWYRQTLGQGPEFLTYFQNEAQLEKSRLLSDRFSAERPKGSFSTLEIQRTEQGDSAMYLCASSPGQSMAQHFGDGTRLSIL.

This clone has more than one count but fewer than ten. The V gene is TRBV10-2, the J gene TRBJ2-7; TRBD1 might be the D (5 bases). The V gene's germline CDR1 is WSHSY and CDR2 SAAADI. V was pared by 4 bases and J by 2 bases, with 9 bases between. The CDR3 length is 13 residues. As DNA, the CDR3 is TGCGCCAGCAGTGGATTCAGGGCCTACGAGCAGTACTTC. Translated: CASSGFRAYEQYF.

In this sample, this clone turned up a few times. The chain employs TRBV7-2 and TRBJ2-1; D may be TRBD1 (6 bases). Trimming took 2 bases from V and 15 from J, leaving 17 bases between them. CDR1 and CDR2 from the germline V gene are SGHTA and FQGNSA. This CDR3 is built from 13 residues. The chain's CDR3 is CASSLMPTGGTFF. In nucleotides, the CDR3 is TGTGCCAGCAGCTTAATGCCGACAGGAGGTACGTTCTTC.

This chain uses TRBV4-2 with TRBJ1-2, with 8 nucleotides matching TRBD1. CDR1 is LGHNA, CDR2 YNFKEQ, per germline. The CDR3 contains 15 residues. Trimming at V came to 2 bases and at J to 1 base, leaving 3 bases not matched to a gene. The CDR3 region has the DNA TGTGCCAGCAGCCAATCGACAGGGGATAACTATGGCTACACCTTC. It translates to CASSQSTGDNYGYTF.

This clone was seen a handful of times. The same CDR3 is also encoded by other DNA sequences in this sample. This CDR3 is CASSIQGNEQFF. DNA for the CDR3: TGTGCCAGCAGCATACAGGGGAATGAGCAGTTCTTC. The chain couples TRBV7-2 to TRBJ2-1, with 7 bases lining up with TRBD1. The CDR3 has 12 residues. J was trimmed by 7 bases and V by 5 bases; bases with no gene match: 2. Germline assignment: CDR1 SGHTA and CDR2 FQGNSA.

This clone was seen a few times. Additional DNA sequences in this sample encode the identical CDR3. The chain is built from TRBV15 and TRBJ1-4; 8 nucleotides agree with TRBD1. Germline trimming cut 0 bases from V and 8 bases from J; bases unmatched to any gene: 2. The CDR3 consists of 14 residues. Germline CDR1 reads LNHNV; CDR2 reads YYDKDF (reference sequence). Written as DNA, the CDR3 is TGTGCCACCAGCAGAGACAGGGGGCGAGAAAAACTGTTTTTT. It translates to CATSRDRGREKLFF.